This paragraph reports one T cell receptor (beta chain). The data originate from a study of shared clonotypes between healthy human individuals. Every subset had its genomic DNA shared out evenly among several immunoSEQ plates. Profiled with immunoSEQ multiplex PCR; TCRdb holds only in-frame clones, not every one. This table has about 520,000 clones, 90% to 97% appearing once. Between the trimmed V and J ends, which lost 4 bases and 9 bases, there was a span of 13 bases. There are 12 residues in the CDR3. Germline loops: CDR1 MDHEN, CDR2 SYDVKM. The TCR comes from a woman aged 25 to 39 in good health. This chain connects TRBV28 to TRBJ2-7; D is ambiguous. What was sequenced was naive CD4+ T cells sorted from blood. Sample subset: CD45RA+ positively selected. CDR3 nucleotide sequence: TGTGCCAGCAGTTCCGCCACCTGGGTGCAGTACTTC. It yields the protein CASSSATWVQYF.